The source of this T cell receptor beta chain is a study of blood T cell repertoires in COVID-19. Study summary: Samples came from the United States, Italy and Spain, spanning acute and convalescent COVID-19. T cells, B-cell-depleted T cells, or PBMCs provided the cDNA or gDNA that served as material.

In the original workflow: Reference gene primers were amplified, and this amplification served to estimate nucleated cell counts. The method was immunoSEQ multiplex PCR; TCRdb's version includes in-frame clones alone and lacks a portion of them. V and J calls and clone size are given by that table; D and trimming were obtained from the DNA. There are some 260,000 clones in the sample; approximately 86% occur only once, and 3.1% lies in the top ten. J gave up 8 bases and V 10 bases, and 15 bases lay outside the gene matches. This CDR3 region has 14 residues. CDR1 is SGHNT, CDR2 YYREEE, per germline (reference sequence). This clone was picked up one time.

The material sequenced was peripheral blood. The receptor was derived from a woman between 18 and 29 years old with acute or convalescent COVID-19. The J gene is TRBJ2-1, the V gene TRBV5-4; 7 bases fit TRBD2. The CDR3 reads CAVGRALVVHEQFF. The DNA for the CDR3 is TGTGCCGTTGGGAGGGCCCTAGTAGTCCATGAGCAGTTCTTC.